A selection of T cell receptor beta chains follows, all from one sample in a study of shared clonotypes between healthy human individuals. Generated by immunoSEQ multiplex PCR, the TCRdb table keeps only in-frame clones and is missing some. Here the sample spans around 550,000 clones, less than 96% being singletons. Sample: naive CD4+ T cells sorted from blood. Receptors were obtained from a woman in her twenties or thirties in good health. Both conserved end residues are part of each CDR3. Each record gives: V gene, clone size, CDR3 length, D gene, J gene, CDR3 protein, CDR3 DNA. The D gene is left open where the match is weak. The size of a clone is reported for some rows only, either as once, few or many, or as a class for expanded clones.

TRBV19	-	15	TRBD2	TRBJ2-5	CASSIRLAHRETQYF	TGTGCCAGTAGTATCAGACTAGCGCACCGGGAGACCCAGTACTTC
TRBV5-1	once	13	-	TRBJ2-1	CASSSLLSNEQFF	TGCGCCAGCAGCTCGTTACTAAGCAATGAGCAGTTCTTC
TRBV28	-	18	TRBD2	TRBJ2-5	CAIASGGGLDTKKETQYF	TGTGCCATTGCAAGTGGGGGGGGTCTGGACACAAAAAAAGAGACCCAGTACTTC
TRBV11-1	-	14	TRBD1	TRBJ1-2	CASSKDRVDYGYTF	TGTGCCAGCAGCAAGGACAGGGTTGACTATGGCTACACCTTC
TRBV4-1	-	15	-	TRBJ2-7	CASSQDRGALYEQYF	TGCGCCAGCAGCCAAGATCGGGGGGCACTCTACGAGCAGTACTTC
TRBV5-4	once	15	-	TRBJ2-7	CASSLRESASYEQYF	TGTGCCAGCAGCTTGCGGGAGTCGGCGTCCTACGAGCAGTACTTC
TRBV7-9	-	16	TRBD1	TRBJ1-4	CASSSPLGTGDEKLFF	TGTGCCAGCAGCTCCCCGCTCGGGACAGGGGATGAAAAACTGTTTTTT
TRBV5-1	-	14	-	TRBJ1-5	CASSPGTANQPQHF	TGCGCCAGCAGCCCCGGGACGGCCAATCAGCCCCAGCATTTT
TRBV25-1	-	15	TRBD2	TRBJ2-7	CASSPFLAGVFEQYF	TGTGCCAGCAGTCCCTTCCTAGCGGGAGTATTCGAGCAGTACTTC
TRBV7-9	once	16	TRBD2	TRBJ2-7	CASSFGTRKAVGEQYF	TGTGCCAGCAGCTTCGGGACTAGGAAGGCGGTGGGCGAGCAGTACTTC
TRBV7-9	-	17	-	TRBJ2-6	CASSLTSENSGANVLTF	TGTGCCAGCAGCTTAACCTCAGAAAACTCTGGGGCCAACGTCCTGACTTTC
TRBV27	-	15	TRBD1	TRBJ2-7	CASSLFGQGSYEQYF	TGTGCCAGCAGTTTATTCGGACAGGGTTCCTACGAGCAGTACTTC
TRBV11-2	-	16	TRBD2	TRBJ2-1	CASSLVASGIKYEQFF	TGTGCCAGCAGCTTAGTAGCTAGCGGGATTAAGTATGAGCAGTTCTTC
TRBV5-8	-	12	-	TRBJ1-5	CASSLGPRPQHF	TGTGCCAGCAGCTTAGGTCCCCGGCCCCAGCATTTT
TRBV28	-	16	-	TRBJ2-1	CASSARRQSPGNEQFF	TGTGCCAGCAGCGCGAGGCGCCAGTCCCCCGGAAATGAGCAGTTCTTC
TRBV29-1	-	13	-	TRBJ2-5	CSVAVNFVETQYF	TGCAGCGTCGCAGTCAATTTTGTAGAGACCCAGTACTTC
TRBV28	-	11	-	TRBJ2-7	CASSSGFEQYF	TGTGCCAGCAGTTCGGGATTCGAGCAGTACTTC